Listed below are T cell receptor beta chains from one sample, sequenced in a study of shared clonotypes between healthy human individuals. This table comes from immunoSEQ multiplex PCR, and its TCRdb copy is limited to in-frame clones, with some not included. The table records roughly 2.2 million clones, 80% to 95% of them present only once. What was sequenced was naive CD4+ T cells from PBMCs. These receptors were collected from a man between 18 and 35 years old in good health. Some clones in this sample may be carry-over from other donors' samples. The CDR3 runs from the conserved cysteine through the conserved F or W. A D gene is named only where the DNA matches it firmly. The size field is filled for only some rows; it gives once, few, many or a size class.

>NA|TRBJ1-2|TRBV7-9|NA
CASSLARRGPLNYGYTF
TGTGCCAGCAGCTTAGCGCGGAGAGGGCCCCTTAACTATGGCTACACCTTC
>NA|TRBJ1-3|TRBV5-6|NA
CASSYRGSGNTIYF
TGTGCCAGCAGCTACCGGGGCAGTGGAAACACCATATATTTT
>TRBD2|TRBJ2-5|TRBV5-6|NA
CASSFRGGETQYF
TGTGCCAGCAGCTTCCGGGGGGGCGAGACCCAGTACTTC
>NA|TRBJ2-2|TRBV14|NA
CASSQKSRDASNTGELFF
TGTGCCAGCAGCCAAAAAAGCAGGGACGCTTCGAACACCGGGGAGCTGTTTTTT
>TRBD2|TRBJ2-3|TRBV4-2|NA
CASSLKETSGSGYTQYF
TGTGCCAGCAGCCTTAAGGAGACTAGCGGGAGCGGTTATACGCAGTATTTT
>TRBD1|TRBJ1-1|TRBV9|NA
CASSPPRRTGVDTEAFF
TGTGCCAGCAGCCCACCCCGCCGGACAGGGGTGGACACTGAAGCTTTCTTT
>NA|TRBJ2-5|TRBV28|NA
CATLRQPQETQYF
TGTGCCACCTTGAGACAGCCCCAAGAGACCCAGTACTTC
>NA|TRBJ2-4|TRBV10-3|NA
CATGSGVGNIQYF
TGTGCCACTGGCTCAGGGGTCGGAAACATTCAGTACTTC
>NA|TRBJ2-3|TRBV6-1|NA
CASSEVRADTQYF
TGTGCCAGCAGTGAAGTGCGGGCAGATACGCAGTATTTT
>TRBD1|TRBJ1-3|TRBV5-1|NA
CASSLAATGNTIYF
TGCGCCAGCAGCTTGGCCGCGACAGGGAACACCATATATTTT
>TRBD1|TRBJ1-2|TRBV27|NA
CASSLRWTGDSEGYTF
TGTGCCAGCAGTTTACGGTGGACAGGGGATTCGGAGGGCTACACCTTC
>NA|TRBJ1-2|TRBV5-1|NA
CASSLAEGSYGYTF
TGCGCCAGCAGCTTGGCCGAGGGAAGCTATGGCTACACCTTC
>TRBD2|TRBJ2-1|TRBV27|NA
CASSRLAGNNEQFF
TGTGCCAGCAGTCGACTAGCGGGTAACAATGAGCAGTTCTTC
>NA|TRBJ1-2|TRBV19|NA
CASSTRDTYGYTF
TGTGCCAGTAGTACCCGGGACACTTATGGCTACACCTTC
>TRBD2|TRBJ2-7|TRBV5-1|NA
CASSLYATASGGGASGSNEQYF
TGCGCCAGCAGCTTGTATGCTACGGCGAGCGGGGGTGGTGCTAGCGGGAGCAACGAGCAGTACTTC
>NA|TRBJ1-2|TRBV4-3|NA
CASSQETGGDYGYTF
TGCGCCAGCAGCCAAGAAACCGGTGGGGACTATGGCTACACCTTC
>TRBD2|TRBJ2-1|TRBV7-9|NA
CASSLVAGGLLNEQFF
TGTGCCAGCAGCTTAGTTGCGGGAGGGTTACTCAATGAGCAGTTCTTC
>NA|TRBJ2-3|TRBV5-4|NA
CASSSASTDTQYF
TGTGCCAGCAGCTCCGCTAGCACAGATACGCAGTATTTT
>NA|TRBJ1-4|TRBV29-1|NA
CSVEDPPGGEKLFF
TGCAGCGTTGAAGACCCTCCGGGGGGTGAAAAACTGTTTTTT
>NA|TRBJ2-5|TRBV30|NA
CAWRPGSETQYF
TGTGCCTGGAGACCAGGTTCGGAGACCCAGTACTTC
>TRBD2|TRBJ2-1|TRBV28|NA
CASSLWAWEGREQFF
TGTGCCAGCAGTTTATGGGCGTGGGAGGGTAGAGAGCAGTTCTTC
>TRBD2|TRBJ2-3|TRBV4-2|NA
CASSQGTAGGTHTDTQYF
TGTGCCAGCAGCCAAGGAACGGCGGGAGGGACCCACACAGATACGCAGTATTTT
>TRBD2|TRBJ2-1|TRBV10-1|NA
CASPRTSGRPRSSYNEQFF
TGCGCCAGTCCGAGGACTAGCGGGAGGCCAAGGAGCTCCTACAATGAGCAGTTCTTC
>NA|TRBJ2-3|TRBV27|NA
CASRLRGFSVQTDTQYF
TGTGCCAGCAGGCTGCGAGGGTTTAGCGTACAAACAGATACGCAGTATTTT
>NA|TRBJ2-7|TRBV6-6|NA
CASSYSDVPSYEQYF
TGTGCCAGCAGTTACTCTGACGTGCCTTCCTACGAGCAGTACTTC
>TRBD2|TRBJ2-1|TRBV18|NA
CASESFGGTEQFF
TGTGCCAGCGAGTCCTTCGGGGGGACTGAGCAGTTCTTC
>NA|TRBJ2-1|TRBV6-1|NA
CASRGYNEQFF
TGTGCCAGCAGGGGGTACAATGAGCAGTTCTTC
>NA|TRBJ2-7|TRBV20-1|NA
CSAPTPGEQYF
TGCAGTGCTCCCACACCGGGCGAGCAGTACTTC
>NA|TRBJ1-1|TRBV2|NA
CASRGASAEAFF
TGTGCCAGCAGAGGCGCTTCCGCTGAAGCTTTCTTT
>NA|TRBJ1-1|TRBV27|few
CASSPGQQREAFF
TGTGCCAGCAGTCCCGGACAGCAGAGGGAAGCTTTCTTT
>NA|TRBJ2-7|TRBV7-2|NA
CASSYSSSYEQYF
TGTGCCAGCAGCTATTCCTCCTCCTACGAGCAGTACTTC
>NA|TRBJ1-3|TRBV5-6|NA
CASSLGRAGNTIYF
TGTGCCAGCAGCTTGGGCAGGGCTGGAAACACCATATATTTT
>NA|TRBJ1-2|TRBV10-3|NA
CAITPGNVYGYTF
TGTGCCATCACGCCCGGGAACGTTTATGGCTACACCTTC
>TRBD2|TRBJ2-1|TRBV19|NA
CASSGLAGILYNEQFF
TGTGCCTCCAGCGGGCTAGCGGGAATCCTCTACAATGAGCAGTTCTTC
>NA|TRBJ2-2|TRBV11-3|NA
CASSPGPTRADTGELFF
TGTGCCAGCAGCCCAGGCCCGACTAGAGCAGACACCGGGGAGCTGTTTTTT
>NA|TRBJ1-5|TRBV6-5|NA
CASSYNRYSNQPQHF
TGTGCCAGCAGTTATAACAGATATAGCAATCAGCCCCAGCATTTT
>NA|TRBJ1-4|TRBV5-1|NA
CASSEGRTSEKLFF
TGCGCCAGCAGCGAGGGACGGACCTCTGAAAAACTGTTTTTT
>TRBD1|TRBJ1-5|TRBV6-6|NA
CASSPPTGINQPQHF
TGTGCCAGCAGTCCCCCGACAGGGATCAATCAGCCCCAGCATTTT
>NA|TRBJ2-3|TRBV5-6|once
CASSPERGLTDTQYF
TGTGCCAGCAGTCCCGAAAGGGGCCTCACAGATACGCAGTATTTT
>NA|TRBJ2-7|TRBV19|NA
CASSIQGSSYEQYF
TGTGCCAGTAGTATACAGGGGAGCTCCTACGAGCAGTACTTC
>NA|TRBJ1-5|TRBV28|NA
CASTELQGLGQPQHF
TGTGCCAGCACAGAATTACAGGGCCTCGGGCAGCCCCAGCATTTT
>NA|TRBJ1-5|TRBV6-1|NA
CASRGTAQPQHF
TGTGCCAGCAGAGGGACTGCTCAGCCCCAGCATTTT
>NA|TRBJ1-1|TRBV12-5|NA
CASGLSEGNTEAFF
TGTGCTAGTGGTTTGTCGGAGGGGAACACTGAAGCTTTCTTT
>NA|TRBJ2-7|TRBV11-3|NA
CASSLETGSREQYF
TGTGCCAGCAGCTTAGAGACAGGTTCGCGGGAGCAGTACTTC